This T cell receptor beta chain was sequenced in a study of preoperative IRX-2 immunotherapy in early breast cancer. The CDR3 covers 15 residues. CDR1 and CDR2 from the germline V gene are SGHDN and FVKESK. V dropped 1 base and J dropped 0 bases, with 7 bases sitting between them. The treatment: preoperative locoregional IRX-2 cytokine immunotherapy. This phase Ib study tested locoregional IRX-2 cytokine immunotherapy given before surgery. Profiling relied on immunoSEQ multiplex PCR, and the TCRdb table lists in-frame clones only, not all of them. The repertoire holds approximately 6,300 clones, roughly four fifths seen once, with more than 15% in the top ten.

The specimen comprised tumor tissue, sampled before IRX-2 immunotherapy. The chain is built from TRBV14 and TRBJ2-1; D tentatively fits TRBD1 or TRBD2 (5 bases each). This TCR was recovered from a human donor with breast cancer. CDR3 region: CASSQGGTSYNEQFF. The CDR3 DNA reads as TGTGCCAGCAGCCAAGGGGGGACCTCCTACAATGAGCAGTTCTTC.